The clone carrying this T cell receptor beta chain was recorded a few times. TCRdb reprocessed the 5' RACE reads with MiXCR, giving one entry per CDR3 protein. The sample carries about 530,000 distinct CDR3 sequences, about 20% recorded once. The data were obtained in a study of identical twins. V was clipped by 5 bases and J by 4 bases, with 12 bases between them. This CDR3 has 13 amino acids. Germline CDR1 reads MDHEN; CDR2 reads SYDVKM. These records were also assigned to another study, of yellow fever vaccine responses in identical twins. From that report: On the reported evidence, twins' vaccine T cell responses seemed partly convergent and partly personalized.

The rearrangement links TRBV28 to TRBJ2-7, with D possibly TRBD1 on 6 matching bases. Sequences were obtained from CD4+ T cells sorted from blood. This receptor was obtained from a woman aged 18-35 years in good health. CDR3 loop: CASSNRVKYEQYF. CDR3 sequence (DNA): TGTGCCAGCAGTAACAGGGTAAAATACGAGCAGTACTTC.